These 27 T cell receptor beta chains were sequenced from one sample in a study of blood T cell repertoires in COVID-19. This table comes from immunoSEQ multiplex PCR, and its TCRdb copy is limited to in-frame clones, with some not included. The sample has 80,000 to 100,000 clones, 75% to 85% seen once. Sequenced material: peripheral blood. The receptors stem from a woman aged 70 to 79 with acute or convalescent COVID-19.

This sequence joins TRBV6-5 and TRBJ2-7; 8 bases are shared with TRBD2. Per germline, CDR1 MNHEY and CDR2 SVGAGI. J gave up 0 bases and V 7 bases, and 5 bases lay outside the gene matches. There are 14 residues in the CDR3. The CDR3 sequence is CASNLAGPSYEQYF. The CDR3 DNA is TGTGCCAGCAACCTAGCGGGCCCCTCCTACGAGCAGTACTTC.

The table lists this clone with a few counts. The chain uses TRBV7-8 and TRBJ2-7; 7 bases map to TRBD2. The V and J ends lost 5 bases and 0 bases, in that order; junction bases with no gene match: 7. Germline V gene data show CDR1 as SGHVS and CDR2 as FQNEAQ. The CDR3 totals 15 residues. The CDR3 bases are TGTGCCAGCAGCCGGTGGGGGGGGAGCTCCTACGAGCAGTACTTC. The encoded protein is CASSRWGGSSYEQYF.

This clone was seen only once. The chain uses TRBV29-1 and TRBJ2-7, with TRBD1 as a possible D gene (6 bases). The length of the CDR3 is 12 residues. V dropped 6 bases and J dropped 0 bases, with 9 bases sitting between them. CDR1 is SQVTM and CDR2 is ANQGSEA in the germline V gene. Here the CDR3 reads CSVEGVSYEQYF. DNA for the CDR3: TGCAGCGTCGAGGGGGTCTCCTACGAGCAGTACTTC.

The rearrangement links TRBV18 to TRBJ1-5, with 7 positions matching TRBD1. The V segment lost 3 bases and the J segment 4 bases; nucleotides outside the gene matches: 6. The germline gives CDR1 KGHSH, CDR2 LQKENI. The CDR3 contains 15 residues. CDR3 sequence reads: CASSPTTGENQPQHF. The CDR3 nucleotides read TGTGCCAGCTCACCTACTACAGGGGAGAATCAGCCCCAGCATTTT.

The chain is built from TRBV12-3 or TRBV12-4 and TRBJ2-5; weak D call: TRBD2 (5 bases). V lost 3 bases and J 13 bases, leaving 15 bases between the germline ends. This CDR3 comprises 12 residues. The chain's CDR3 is CASSFTRGRPYF. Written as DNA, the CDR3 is TGTGCCAGCAGTTTTACACGGGGAAGACCGTACTTC.

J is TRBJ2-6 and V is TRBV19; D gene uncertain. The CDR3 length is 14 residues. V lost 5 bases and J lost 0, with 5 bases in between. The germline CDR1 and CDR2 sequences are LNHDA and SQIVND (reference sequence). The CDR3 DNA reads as TGTGCCAGTAGTCTCTACTCTGGGGCCAACGTCCTGACTTTC. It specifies CASSLYSGANVLTF.

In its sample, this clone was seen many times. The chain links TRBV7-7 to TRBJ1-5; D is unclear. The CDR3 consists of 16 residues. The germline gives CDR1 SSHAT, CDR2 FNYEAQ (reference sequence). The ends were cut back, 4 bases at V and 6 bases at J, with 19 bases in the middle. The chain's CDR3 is CASSSKRHLPRQPQHF. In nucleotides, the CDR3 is TGTGCCAGCAGCTCGAAAAGACACCTCCCGCGTCAGCCCCAGCATTTT.

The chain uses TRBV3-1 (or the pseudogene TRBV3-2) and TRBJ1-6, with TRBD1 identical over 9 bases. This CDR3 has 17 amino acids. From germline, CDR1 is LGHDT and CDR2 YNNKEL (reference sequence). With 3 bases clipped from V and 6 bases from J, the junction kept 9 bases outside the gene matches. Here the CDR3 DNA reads TGTGCCAGCAGCCAGGACAGGGGATCCTTTTTTAATTCACCCCTCCACTTT. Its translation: CASSQDRGSFFNSPLHF.

The CDR3 DNA is TGTGCCAGTAGTATCGCGGGTGGTAGCGGGGGTCCTGTTGAGCAGTTCTTC. It specifies CASSIAGGSGGPVEQFF. The V gene is TRBV19, the J gene TRBJ2-1; 9 positions match TRBD2. This CDR3 has 17 residues. The V gene end was trimmed by 3 bases and the J gene end by 9 bases; junction bases not matched to a gene: 15. Germline CDR1 LNHDA, CDR2 SQIVND (reference sequence).

This CDR3 is CASSRTPGNTIYF. CDR3 sequence (DNA): TGTGCCAGCAGTAGGACTCCTGGAAACACCATATATTTT. The rearrangement uses TRBV2 and TRBJ1-3; D not certain. The CDR3 totals 13 residues. Germline V gives CDR1 SNHLY, CDR2 FYNNEI. V was trimmed by 5 bases and J by 2 bases, leaving 7 bases between them.

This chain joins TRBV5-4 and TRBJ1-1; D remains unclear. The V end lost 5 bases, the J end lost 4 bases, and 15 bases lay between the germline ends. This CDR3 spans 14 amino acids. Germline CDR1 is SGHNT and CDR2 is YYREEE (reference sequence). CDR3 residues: CASSPVGVSTEAFF. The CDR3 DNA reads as TGTGCCAGCAGTCCCGTGGGCGTTAGCACTGAAGCTTTCTTT. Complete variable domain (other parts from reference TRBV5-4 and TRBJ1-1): ETGVTQSPTHLIKTRGQQVTLRCSSQSGHNTVSWYQQALGQGPQFIFQYYREEENGRGNFPPRFSGLQFPNYSSELNVNALELDDSALYLCASSPVGVSTEAFFGQGTRLTVV.

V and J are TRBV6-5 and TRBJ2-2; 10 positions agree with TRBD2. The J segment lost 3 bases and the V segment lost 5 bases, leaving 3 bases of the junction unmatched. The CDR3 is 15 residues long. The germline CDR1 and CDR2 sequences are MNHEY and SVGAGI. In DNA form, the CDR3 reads TGTGCCAGCAGTCCGGGACTAGCGCACACCGGGGAGCTGTTTTTT. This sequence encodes CASSPGLAHTGELFF.

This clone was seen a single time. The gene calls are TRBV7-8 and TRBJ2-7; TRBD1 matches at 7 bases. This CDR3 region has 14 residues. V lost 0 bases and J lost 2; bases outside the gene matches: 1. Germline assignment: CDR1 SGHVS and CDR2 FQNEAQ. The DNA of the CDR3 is TGTGCCAGCAGCTTAGCGGGACAGACCTACGAGCAGTACTTC. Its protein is CASSLAGQTYEQYF.

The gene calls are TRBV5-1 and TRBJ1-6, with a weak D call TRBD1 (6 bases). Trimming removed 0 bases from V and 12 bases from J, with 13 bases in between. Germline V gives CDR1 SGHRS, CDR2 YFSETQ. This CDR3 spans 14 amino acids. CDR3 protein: CASSLEGGAGPLHF. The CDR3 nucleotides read TGCGCCAGCAGCTTGGAAGGGGGGGCGGGACCCCTCCACTTT.

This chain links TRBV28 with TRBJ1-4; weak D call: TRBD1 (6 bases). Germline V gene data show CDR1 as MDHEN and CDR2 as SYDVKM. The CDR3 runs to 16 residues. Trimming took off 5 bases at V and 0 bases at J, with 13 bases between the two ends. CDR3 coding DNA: TGTGCCAGCAGTCTAGGGGGACACCCAACTAATGAAAAACTGTTTTTT. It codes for CASSLGGHPTNEKLFF.

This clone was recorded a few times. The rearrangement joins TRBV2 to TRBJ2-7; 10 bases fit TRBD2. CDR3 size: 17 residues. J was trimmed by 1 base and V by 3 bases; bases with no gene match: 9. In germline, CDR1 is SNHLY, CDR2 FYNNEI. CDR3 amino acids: CASSDYATSGMSYEQYF. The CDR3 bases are TGTGCCAGCAGTGATTACGCTACTAGCGGGATGTCCTACGAGCAGTACTTC.

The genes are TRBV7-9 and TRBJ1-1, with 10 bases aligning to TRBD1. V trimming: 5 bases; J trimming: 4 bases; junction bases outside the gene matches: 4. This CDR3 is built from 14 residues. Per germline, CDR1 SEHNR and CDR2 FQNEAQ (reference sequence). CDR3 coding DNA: TGTGCCAGCAGCCCCGGACAGGGGGGCACTGAAGCTTTCTTT. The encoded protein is CASSPGQGGTEAFF.

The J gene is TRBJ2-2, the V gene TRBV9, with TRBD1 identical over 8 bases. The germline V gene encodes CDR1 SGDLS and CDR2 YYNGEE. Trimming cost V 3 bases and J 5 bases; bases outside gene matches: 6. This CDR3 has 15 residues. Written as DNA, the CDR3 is TGTGCCAGCAGCGCCCGGACAGGGAGGACCGGGGAGCTGTTTTTT. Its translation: CASSARTGRTGELFF.

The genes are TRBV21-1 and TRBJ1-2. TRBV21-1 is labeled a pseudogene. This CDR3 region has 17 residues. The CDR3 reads CASTTDGVIRDGYGYTF. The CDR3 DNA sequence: TGTGCCAGCACCACCGACGGGGTAATCCGTGATGGCTATGGCTACACCTTC.

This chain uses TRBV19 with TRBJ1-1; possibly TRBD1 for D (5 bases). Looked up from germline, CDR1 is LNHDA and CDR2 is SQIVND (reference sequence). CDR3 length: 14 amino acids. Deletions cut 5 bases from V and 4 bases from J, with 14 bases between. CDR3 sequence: CASSAQGRGTEAFF. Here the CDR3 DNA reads TGTGCCAGTAGTGCTCAGGGCCGTGGCACTGAAGCTTTCTTT.

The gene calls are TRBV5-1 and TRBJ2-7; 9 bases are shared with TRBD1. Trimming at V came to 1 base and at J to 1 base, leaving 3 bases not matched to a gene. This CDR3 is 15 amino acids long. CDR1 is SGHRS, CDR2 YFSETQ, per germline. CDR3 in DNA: TGCGCCAGCAGCTTGAGCGGGACAGGGTCCTACGAGCAGTACTTC. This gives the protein CASSLSGTGSYEQYF.

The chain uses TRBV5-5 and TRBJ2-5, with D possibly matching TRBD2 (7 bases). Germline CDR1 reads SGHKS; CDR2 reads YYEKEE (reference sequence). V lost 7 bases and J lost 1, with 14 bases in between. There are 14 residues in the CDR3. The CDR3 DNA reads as TGTGCCAGCGGACTAGGGGGGACCCAAGAGACCCAGTACTTC. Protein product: CASGLGGTQETQYF. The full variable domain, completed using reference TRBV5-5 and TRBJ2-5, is DAGVTQSPTHLIKTRGQQVTLRCSPISGHKSVSWYQQVLGQGPQFIFQYYEKEERGRGNFPDRFSARQFPNYSSELNVNALLLGDSALYLCASGLGGTQETQYFGPGTRLLVL.

The CDR3 DNA follows: TGTGCCAGTAGTATAGAGGGGAGTTCACCCCTCCACTTT. Translated: CASSIEGSSPLHF. V usage is TRBV19 and J usage is TRBJ1-6, with D unresolved. Trimming removed 0 bases from V and 9 bases from J, with 6 bases in between. The CDR3 totals 13 residues. The germline V gene encodes CDR1 LNHDA and CDR2 SQIVND (reference sequence).

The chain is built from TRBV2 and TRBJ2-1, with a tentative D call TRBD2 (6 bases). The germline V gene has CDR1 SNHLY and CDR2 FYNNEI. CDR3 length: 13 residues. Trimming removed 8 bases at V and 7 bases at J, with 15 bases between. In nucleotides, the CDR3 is TGTGCCAGCTACGGGAGCCTGTCGAATGAGCAGTTCTTC. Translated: CASYGSLSNEQFF.

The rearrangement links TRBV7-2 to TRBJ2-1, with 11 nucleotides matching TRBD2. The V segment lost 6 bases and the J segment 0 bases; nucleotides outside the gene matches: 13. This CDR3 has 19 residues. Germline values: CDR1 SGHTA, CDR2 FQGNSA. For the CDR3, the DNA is TGTGCCAGCAGTCCTCTTAGCGGGAGGGCCTCGGGCTCCTACAATGAGCAGTTCTTC. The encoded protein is CASSPLSGRASGSYNEQFF.

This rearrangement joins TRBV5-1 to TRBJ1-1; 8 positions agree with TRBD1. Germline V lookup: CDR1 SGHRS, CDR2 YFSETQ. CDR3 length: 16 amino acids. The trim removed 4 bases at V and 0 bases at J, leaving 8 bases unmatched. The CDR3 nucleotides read TGCGCCAGCAGCCTGGACAGGGTGGATATGAACACTGAAGCTTTCTTT. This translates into CASSLDRVDMNTEAFF.

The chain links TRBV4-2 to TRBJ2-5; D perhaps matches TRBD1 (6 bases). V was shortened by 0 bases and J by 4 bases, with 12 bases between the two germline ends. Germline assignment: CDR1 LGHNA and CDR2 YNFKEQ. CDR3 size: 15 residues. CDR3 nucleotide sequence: TGTGCCAGCAGCCAAGATAGGGGGACCGTAGAGACCCAGTACTTC. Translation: CASSQDRGTVETQYF.